Shown below are 29 T cell receptor beta chains from a single sample sequenced in a study of PD-1 blockade in classical Hodgkin lymphoma. The repertoire was sequenced with immunoSEQ multiplex PCR; TCRdb's copy has only in-frame clones and lacks some. The table shows more than 40,000 clones, with roughly 86% occurring only once. Autologous stem cell transplantation was followed by relapse in every patient, and brentuximab vedotin exposure varied. Sample: peripheral blood mononuclear cells (PBMCs), taken at baseline. These TCRs come from a human donor with classical Hodgkin lymphoma.

V and J are TRBV6-1 and TRBJ2-2; 7 bases line up with TRBD2. Per germline, CDR1 MNHNS and CDR2 SASEGT. This CDR3 is 15 amino acids long. V dropped 7 bases and J dropped 4; count of bases not matched to a gene: 9. The CDR3 DNA sequence: TGTGCCAGCATCAGTGGGCTAGCGGTCACCGGGGAGCTGTTTTTT. It yields the protein CASISGLAVTGELFF.

This clone was picked up a small number of times. The genes are TRBV6-1 and TRBJ2-7; D remains ambiguous. CDR1 is MNHNS and CDR2 is SASEGT in the germline V gene. Trimming took 4 bases from V and 0 from J, leaving 10 bases between them. The CDR3 loop spans 14 amino acids. The chain's CDR3 is CASSAGSSSYEQYF. CDR3 coding DNA: TGTGCCAGCAGTGCGGGCTCAAGCTCCTACGAGCAGTACTTC.

The chain couples TRBV7-3 to TRBJ2-5, with D perhaps matching TRBD1 (6 bases). V dropped 1 base and J dropped 3 bases, with 6 bases sitting between them. Germline V gene sequence: CDR1 SGHTA, CDR2 FQGTGA. The CDR3 extends over 13 amino acids. The CDR3, as DNA: TGTGCCAGCAGCTTAAACAGGGAAGAGACCCAGTACTTC. This translates into CASSLNREETQYF.

The rearrangement uses TRBV7-2 and TRBJ1-3; TRBD1 aligns across 7 bases. V gave up 5 bases and J gave up 1 base; unmatched junction bases: 5. Germline V gene data show CDR1 as SGHTA and CDR2 as FQGNSA. The CDR3 totals 15 residues. The CDR3, as DNA: TGTGCCAGCAGCCCGGAGGGGGCGTCTGGAAACACCATATATTTT. It yields the protein CASSPEGASGNTIYF.

This chain uses TRBV11-2 with TRBJ2-1; 9 bases match TRBD2. CDR1 is SGHAT and CDR2 is FQNNGV in the germline V gene. V lost 5 bases, J lost 3 bases, and 17 bases stayed unmatched. The CDR3 consists of 19 residues. CDR3 residues: CASSPWVAGGPPSYNEQFF. CDR3 bases: TGTGCCAGCAGCCCCTGGGTTGCGGGGGGGCCCCCTAGCTACAATGAGCAGTTCTTC.

This chain joins TRBV28 and TRBJ2-7, with D possibly TRBD2 on 6 matching bases. CDR3 length: 15 amino acids. Looked up from germline, CDR1 is MDHEN and CDR2 is SYDVKM. V lost 6 bases to trimming and J lost 3 bases, with 18 bases between them. The chain's CDR3 is CASSRGWATNYEQYF. CDR3 nucleotides: TGTGCCAGCAGCCGGGGGTGGGCGACCAACTACGAGCAGTACTTC.

This chain uses TRBV6-1 with TRBJ2-1; 10 nucleotides align to TRBD2. This CDR3 spans 15 amino acids. J gave up 9 bases and V 5 bases, and 10 bases lay outside the gene matches. Germline-derived CDR1 and CDR2 are MNHNS and SASEGT. CDR3 in amino acids: CASSSGTSDVGEQFF. In nucleotides, the CDR3 is TGTGCCAGCAGTTCTGGGACTAGCGATGTAGGTGAGCAGTTCTTC.

The chain joins TRBV7-3 to TRBJ2-7; 11 positions match TRBD2. The CDR3 runs 15 residues. V lost 5 bases to trimming and J lost 4 bases; unmatched junction nucleotides: 7. The V gene's germline CDR1 is SGHTA and CDR2 FQGTGA. The CDR3: CASSLGLAGPYEQYF. CDR3 coding DNA: TGTGCCAGCAGCCTCGGACTAGCGGGCCCTTACGAGCAGTACTTC.

The rearrangement joins TRBV27 to TRBJ2-5, with D possibly matching TRBD2 (7 bases). V was pared by 4 bases and J by 5 bases, with 14 bases between. The CDR3 runs to 14 residues. Germline CDR1 MNHEY, CDR2 SMNVEV (reference sequence). The CDR3 loop is CASSYVGGGETQYF. The CDR3 DNA reads TGTGCCAGCAGTTACGTAGGGGGAGGGGAGACCCAGTACTTC.

V gene TRBV29-1 combines with J gene TRBJ2-3; D possibly corresponds to TRBD2 (5 bases). The V end lost 7 bases, the J end lost 0 bases, and 14 bases lay between the germline ends. Germline-derived CDR1 and CDR2 are SQVTM and ANQGSEA. The CDR3 loop spans 14 amino acids. The CDR3 region is CSAWGDPSTDTQYF. CDR3 in DNA: TGCAGCGCCTGGGGAGACCCTAGCACAGATACGCAGTATTTT.

This sequence joins TRBV9 and TRBJ2-5; TRBD2 agrees at 7 bases. Germline V gene data show CDR1 as SGDLS and CDR2 as YYNGEE. This CDR3 spans 16 amino acids. Unmatched junction bases numbered 7, after V lost 2 bases and J lost 0 bases. The DNA of the CDR3 is TGTGCCAGCAGCGTTGGCGGGAGAACGTACCAAGAGACCCAGTACTTC. Translated: CASSVGGRTYQETQYF. The variable domain in full, with the rest retrieved from reference TRBV9 and TRBJ2-5, is DSGVTQTPKHLITATGQRVTLRCSPRSGDLSVYWYQQSLDQGLQFLIQYYNGEERAKGNILERFSAQQFPDLHSELNLSSLELGDSALYFCASSVGGRTYQETQYFGPGTRLLVL.

This clone was observed once. The J gene is TRBJ1-5, the V gene TRBV28, with D possibly being TRBD1 (5 bases). The CDR3 totals 17 residues. V lost 5 bases, J lost 5 bases, and 22 bases lay in between. Germline V gene data show CDR1 as MDHEN and CDR2 as SYDVKM. CDR3 nucleotides: TGTGCCAGCAGTCCCGCCGGTAATTTCCTGGGGGATCAGCCCCAGCATTTT. This sequence encodes CASSPAGNFLGDQPQHF.

The rearrangement joins TRBV28 to TRBJ2-5, with 15 bases fitting TRBD2. V trimming: 6 bases; J trimming: 6 bases; junction bases outside the gene matches: 8. The germline V gene has CDR1 MDHEN and CDR2 SYDVKM. This CDR3 is built from 16 residues. CDR3 region: CASSGPGLAGGKTQYF. As DNA, the CDR3 is TGTGCCAGCAGCGGTCCTGGACTAGCGGGAGGGAAGACCCAGTACTTC.

The chain is built from TRBV10-3 and TRBJ2-7; TRBD1 matches at 9 bases. CDR1 is ENHRY and CDR2 is SYGVKD in the germline V gene. This CDR3 contains 14 residues. The junction had 6 bases not matched to a gene; V was cut back by 6 bases and J by 3 bases. The CDR3 loop reads CAIRPDRGGYEQYF. The DNA of the CDR3 is TGTGCCATCAGGCCGGACAGGGGTGGCTACGAGCAGTACTTC.

The rearrangement links TRBV10-2 to TRBJ1-4; D is uncertain. V was clipped by 3 bases and J by 4 bases, with 12 bases between them. Germline V CDR1 and CDR2: WSHSY, SAAADI. The CDR3 has 15 amino acids. This CDR3 is CASSDDGNINEKLFF. Here the CDR3 DNA reads TGCGCCAGCAGTGATGATGGGAACATTAATGAAAAACTGTTTTTT.

J is TRBJ2-7 and V is TRBV5-1; 9 nucleotides agree with TRBD2. Trimming took 0 bases from V and 6 from J; bases not matched to a gene: 7. The germline V gene has CDR1 SGHRS and CDR2 YFSETQ. The length of the CDR3 is 15 residues. The CDR3 here is CASSLGGGRAGEQYF. The CDR3 nucleotides are TGCGCCAGCAGCTTGGGGGGCGGGAGGGCCGGCGAGCAGTACTTC.

The V gene is TRBV6-6, the J gene TRBJ1-5; D gene unclear. The CDR3 runs 11 residues. Trimming removed 6 bases from V and 7 bases from J, with 7 bases in between. Germline-derived CDR1 and CDR2 are MNHNY and SVGAGI (reference sequence). DNA of the CDR3: TGTGCCAGCAGCCACGGCCAGCCCCAGCATTTT. It specifies CASSHGQPQHF.

The chain joins TRBV19 to TRBJ2-5; D unclear. The V end lost 1 base, the J end lost 5 bases, and 14 bases lay between the germline ends. Looked up from germline, CDR1 is LNHDA and CDR2 is SQIVND (reference sequence). The CDR3 sequence is 15 residues long. In DNA, the CDR3 is TGTGCCAGTAGTATAGGCAGGTCTCGTGGGGAGACCCAGTACTTC. Protein: CASSIGRSRGETQYF.

V is TRBV4-1 and J is TRBJ2-5, with D hard to call. This CDR3 has 13 amino acids. CDR1 MGHRA and CDR2 YSYEKL come from the germline V gene. V dropped 1 base and J dropped 4 bases, with 7 bases sitting between them. The CDR3 region is CASSQAWGETQYF. The DNA of the CDR3 is TGCGCCAGCAGCCAAGCATGGGGAGAGACCCAGTACTTC.

The genes are TRBV7-2 and TRBJ2-7; D remains ambiguous. Germline V gene data show CDR1 as SGHTA and CDR2 as FQGNSA. The germline V and J ends were trimmed by 5 bases and 2 bases, with 13 bases remaining between them. The length of the CDR3 is 14 residues. The CDR3 reads CASSRGRSPYEQYF. The CDR3 nucleotides read TGTGCCAGCAGCCGAGGACGGTCCCCCTACGAGCAGTACTTC.

This clone was seen a few times. The J gene is TRBJ2-7, the V gene TRBV6-1; D remains unclear. This CDR3 has 13 residues. Germline V gene sequence: CDR1 MNHNS, CDR2 SASEGT. V dropped 3 bases and J dropped 0 bases, with 6 bases sitting between them. CDR3 sequence reads: CASSEDGSYEQYF. CDR3 nucleotides: TGTGCCAGCAGTGAGGACGGCTCCTACGAGCAGTACTTC.

The chain joins TRBV4-1 to TRBJ1-2; TRBD1 might be the D (5 bases). CDR1 is MGHRA, CDR2 YSYEKL, per germline. The V gene lost 8 bases and the J gene lost 4 bases, with 11 bases spanning the gap. There are 12 residues in the CDR3. CDR3 coding DNA: TGCGCCAGCGTTTGGGGCGGCTATGGCTACACCTTC. It encodes CASVWGGYGYTF.

The genes are TRBV2 and TRBJ2-1, with D uncertain. The CDR3 totals 13 residues. CDR1 and CDR2 (germline): SNHLY, FYNNEI. Trimming cost V 4 bases and J 7 bases, with 11 bases left between them. CDR3 loop: CASSVENWNEQFF. CDR3 nucleotide sequence: TGTGCCAGCAGTGTGGAGAATTGGAATGAGCAGTTCTTC. The full variable domain, completed using reference TRBV2 and TRBJ2-1, is EPEVTQTPSHQVTQMGQEVILRCVPISNHLYFYWYRQILGQKVEFLVSFYNNEISEKSEIFDDQFSVERPDGSNFTLKIRSTKLEDSAMYFCASSVENWNEQFFGPGTRLTVL.

The V call is TRBV2, the J call TRBJ1-2; D gene uncertain. The CDR3 is 13 residues long. Germline V lookup: CDR1 SNHLY, CDR2 FYNNEI. V lost 4 bases and J lost 4, with 10 bases in between. The CDR3 DNA reads as TGTGCCAGCAGTGCTGGGCGCAGCTATGGCTACACCTTC. Encoded protein: CASSAGRSYGYTF.

This clone was seen just once. V is TRBV15 and J is TRBJ1-5; TRBD1 agrees at 10 bases. The CDR3 totals 16 residues. Trimming cost V 3 bases and J 6 bases; bases outside gene matches: 8. In germline, CDR1 is LNHNV, CDR2 YYDKDF (reference sequence). The CDR3 region has the DNA TGTGCCACCAGCAGTGGTCGACAGGGGGCGGGTCAGCCCCAGCATTTT. This translates into CATSSGRQGAGQPQHF.

The chain is built from TRBV5-4 and TRBJ2-5; a possible D gene is TRBD1 (6 bases). The V and J ends lost 4 bases and 5 bases respectively, with 18 bases between them. The CDR3 is 15 amino acids. Germline V gene lookup returns CDR1 SGHNT and CDR2 YYREEE (reference sequence). This chain's CDR3 is CASSEEQGFGETQYF. In DNA form, the CDR3 reads TGTGCCAGCAGCGAGGAACAGGGTTTCGGGGAGACCCAGTACTTC.

This sequence joins TRBV18 and TRBJ2-7; the D gene could be TRBD1 or TRBD2 (5 bases each). V lost 0 bases, J lost 3 bases, and 6 bases lay in between. The CDR3 has 13 amino acids. Per germline, CDR1 KGHSH and CDR2 LQKENI. The CDR3 here is CASSPPGVYEQYF. CDR3 DNA: TGTGCCAGCTCACCACCGGGGGTCTACGAGCAGTACTTC.

This chain links TRBV18 with TRBJ2-3; D is tentatively TRBD1 or TRBD2 (7 bases each). Germline assignment: CDR1 KGHSH and CDR2 LQKENI. V gave up 3 bases and J gave up 3 bases, with 16 bases separating them. This CDR3 has 16 amino acids. DNA of the CDR3: TGTGCCAGCTCACCTCTCAGACAGGGAGGGACAGATACGCAGTATTTT. Its protein is CASSPLRQGGTDTQYF.

The chain joins TRBV6-5 to TRBJ2-5, with D possibly matching TRBD1 (5 bases). Germline values: CDR1 MNHEY, CDR2 SVGAGI. The CDR3 consists of 16 residues. Trimming took off 0 bases at V and 5 bases at J, with 16 bases between the two ends. This CDR3 reads CASSYSTVTLSETQYF. The CDR3 DNA reads as TGTGCCAGCAGTTACTCGACAGTCACGCTTAGTGAGACCCAGTACTTC.